This T cell receptor (beta chain) was obtained from a study of T cell clusters in autoimmune cytopenias (dated by TCRdb to the late 2010s). As for the study more broadly: The median TRB sequencing depth was more than 40,000 reads per sample, and the median number of distinct TRB clonotypes was roughly 2,400 per sample. The goal of the study was to find out whether patients with autoimmune cytopenia have a disease-specific immune repertoire signature that could be used as a blood-based biomarker. Peripheral blood TRB and IGH repertoires were sequenced in autoimmune cytopenia patients at active disease and during treatment follow-up, alongside healthy, CLL and autoimmune hepatitis controls.

To amplify TRB rearrangements, a touch-down multiplex PCR protocol was run with the TRB-A and TRB-B primer pools combined in a single tube. Illumina adapters and sample indices were added to the amplicons through two consecutive PCR reactions performed with Phusion HS II polymerase. The amplicons were purified from gel with the NucleoSpin Gel and PCR Clean-up kit, after which the amplicons were quantified by Qubit and checked for quality on an Agilent 2100 Bioanalyzer. Sequencing of the libraries was performed on an Illumina MiSeq with 600-cycle, single-indexed, paired-end runs. Processing in the source paper ran as follows. MiXCR version 2.1.12, together with the default MiXCR reference library, was used to align and assemble the TRB reads. A clone was defined by each unique CDR3 nucleotide sequence, and the analysis included only productive sequences supported by at least two reads. Repertoire diversity was assessed by alpha-parameterized diversity profiles (alpha 0 to 5), including Shannon (alpha 1) and Simpson (alpha 2) indices, computed with an R script. The tcR package was used to compute combinatorial TRB VJ usage, and cohorts were compared on this usage by principal component analysis with ade4. TCRbeta CDR3s were clustered with GLIPH on cohort pairs matched by age and read depth, and cluster frequencies were compared by Wilcoxon test. TCRdb reprocessed the public reads and reports one entry per CDR3 protein sequence, without DNA. TCRdb's processing, not the study's, gives the V and J calls here. The sample table includes 3,000 to 4,000 distinct CDR3 sequences. The ten top clones hold more than 35% of the sample.

For each sample, TRB amplification used approximately 230 ng of peripheral blood genomic DNA, equal to roughly 38,000 genome equivalents. Worth noting for this clonotype: No antigen is known for it.

General findings and caveats noted by the study authors: The T cell clusters were defined only in silico, and the functional role of the clusters was left to be validated experimentally. In the comparison of secondary cytopenia with CLL, the cluster-lack signature was not observed, apparently because the dominant lymphoma-associated repertoire masked the signature. Compared with active autoimmune hepatitis patients, healthy donors had almost three times as many exclusive TRB clusters, a finding consistent with an autoimmunity-wide signature. GLIPH suggested that primary autoimmune cytopenia patients lacked physiological T cell clusters: 45 to 60 clusters were exclusive to healthy donors versus fewer than 20 exclusive to patients. TRB repertoire shifts, with less even repertoires observed in secondary cytopenia and CLL, were mostly attributed to lymphoma bias rather than autoimmunity.

CDR1 and CDR2 were assigned from the germline V gene (reference sequence) as DFQATT and SNEGSKA. Spanning cysteine to phenylalanine, the CDR3 consists of 18 amino acids. The DNA is not on file. What was sequenced was peripheral blood. The source is a human donor with an autoimmune cytopenia, with autoimmune hepatitis or in good health (not recorded which). The chain employs TRBV20-1 and TRBJ1-4; TCRdb returns TRBD1, unconfirmable since there is no DNA. The CDR3 region reads CSASPLGGDFATNEKLFF.